These T cell receptor beta chains were read from a single sample in a study of OX40 agonist ivuxolimab in advanced cancers. Using immunoSEQ multiplex PCR, the repertoire was profiled, and TCRdb retains in-frame clones only, with some absent. The sample holds around 66,000 clones, 87% seen once. Specimen: CD4+ or CD8+ T cells sorted from blood, collected in a trial of the OX40 agonist ivuxolimab. The source is an adult with an advanced solid tumor such as melanoma, head and neck, liver or kidney cancer. CDR3s include the opening cysteine and the closing phenylalanine or tryptophan. Fields, in order: J gene, clone size, V gene, CDR3 protein. Size is omitted from some rows. Given values are once, few, many or a class for expanded clones.

j_call: TRBJ1-2
clone_size: -
v_call: TRBV7-2
cdr3_aa: CASSPGTEYGYTF

j_call: TRBJ2-1
clone_size: -
v_call: TRBV7-2
cdr3_aa: CASGRTYNEQFF

j_call: TRBJ2-2
clone_size: once
v_call: TRBV10-1
cdr3_aa: CASSRGGTNTGELFF

j_call: TRBJ2-3
clone_size: -
v_call: TRBV10-3
cdr3_aa: CASGLGGKGDTQYF

j_call: TRBJ1-2
clone_size: -
v_call: TRBV10-3
cdr3_aa: CAISGPSRDRGVYGYTF

j_call: TRBJ2-7
clone_size: -
v_call: TRBV27
cdr3_aa: CASSQKDQDYEQYF

j_call: TRBJ1-6
clone_size: -
v_call: TRBV7-2
cdr3_aa: CASSLLGTRDSSPLHF

j_call: TRBJ1-1
clone_size: -
v_call: TRBV30
cdr3_aa: CAWSPGRLNTEAFF

j_call: TRBJ1-1
clone_size: -
v_call: TRBV7-6
cdr3_aa: CASSRRTMNTEAFF

j_call: TRBJ2-7
clone_size: -
v_call: TRBV7-2
cdr3_aa: CASTTGTSDREQYF

j_call: TRBJ2-7
clone_size: once
v_call: TRBV19
cdr3_aa: CASSAGSYEQYF

j_call: TRBJ2-3
clone_size: -
v_call: TRBV10-3
cdr3_aa: CAISAREGRDTQYF

j_call: TRBJ2-7
clone_size: -
v_call: TRBV6-1
cdr3_aa: CASSEDLEQYF

j_call: TRBJ1-6
clone_size: -
v_call: TRBV5-8
cdr3_aa: CASSFTGGSSPLHF

j_call: TRBJ1-2
clone_size: -
v_call: TRBV6-5
cdr3_aa: CASTTGGQGNYGYTF

j_call: TRBJ1-2
clone_size: -
v_call: TRBV1
cdr3_aa: CTIGPNYGDTF

j_call: TRBJ1-2
clone_size: -
v_call: TRBV19
cdr3_aa: CASRDTGQLYGYTF

j_call: TRBJ2-7
clone_size: -
v_call: TRBV4-3
cdr3_aa: CASSQEWRPRDEQYF

j_call: TRBJ1-6
clone_size: -
v_call: TRBV6-5
cdr3_aa: CASSYSTGWNSPLHF

j_call: TRBJ1-5
clone_size: -
v_call: TRBV6-6
cdr3_aa: CASRVGDNQPQHF

j_call: TRBJ2-1
clone_size: -
v_call: TRBV18
cdr3_aa: CASSPPTSGGVVFF

j_call: TRBJ1-1
clone_size: -
v_call: TRBV18
cdr3_aa: CASSPMARSAEAFF

j_call: TRBJ1-6
clone_size: -
v_call: TRBV6-5
cdr3_aa: CASSLGQFNSPLHF

j_call: TRBJ1-2
clone_size: -
v_call: TRBV19
cdr3_aa: CASSIGGGGFNYGYTF

j_call: TRBJ1-2
clone_size: -
v_call: TRBV5-1
cdr3_aa: CASSLGRTSNYGYTF

j_call: TRBJ2-1
clone_size: -
v_call: TRBV9
cdr3_aa: CASSVGLWREDNEQFF

j_call: TRBJ1-4
clone_size: -
v_call: TRBV12-5
cdr3_aa: CASGLGARGAGEKLFF

j_call: TRBJ2-2
clone_size: few
v_call: TRBV2
cdr3_aa: CASSVAYGTGELFF

j_call: TRBJ2-6
clone_size: -
v_call: TRBV11-3
cdr3_aa: CASSLGGIGANVLTF

j_call: TRBJ1-2
clone_size: -
v_call: TRBV6-5
cdr3_aa: CASSYISTGMPYGYTF

j_call: TRBJ2-7
clone_size: -
v_call: TRBV30
cdr3_aa: CAWGLSGGLNKQYF

j_call: TRBJ1-1
clone_size: -
v_call: TRBV6-6
cdr3_aa: CASSYGDRNTEAFF

j_call: TRBJ1-2
clone_size: -
v_call: TRBV2
cdr3_aa: CASERPGVVYTF

j_call: TRBJ1-2
clone_size: -
v_call: TRBV25-1
cdr3_aa: CASSAKQKSYGYTF

j_call: TRBJ1-2
clone_size: -
v_call: TRBV5-1
cdr3_aa: CASSSRGANYGYTF

j_call: TRBJ2-3
clone_size: -
v_call: TRBV9
cdr3_aa: CASSVGGGPGTDTQYF

j_call: TRBJ2-7
clone_size: -
v_call: TRBV2
cdr3_aa: CASSGGLGGQYEQYF

j_call: TRBJ2-7
clone_size: -
v_call: TRBV4-1
cdr3_aa: CASSRGQGAPYEQYF

j_call: TRBJ2-2
clone_size: -
v_call: TRBV5-1
cdr3_aa: CASSQGGRAGELFF

j_call: -
clone_size: -
v_call: TRBV5-4
cdr3_aa: CASSRGSRGSYEQYF

j_call: TRBJ1-2
clone_size: -
v_call: TRBV4-2
cdr3_aa: CASSQDRGQLGGYTF

j_call: TRBJ1-1
clone_size: -
v_call: TRBV18
cdr3_aa: CASSPFNGGDEAFF

j_call: TRBJ1-2
clone_size: -
v_call: TRBV30
cdr3_aa: CAWSRERGYTF

j_call: TRBJ2-3
clone_size: few
v_call: TRBV7-2
cdr3_aa: CASSPGLTPATQYF

j_call: TRBJ2-2
clone_size: once
v_call: TRBV10-1
cdr3_aa: CASSRQGRDTGELFF

j_call: TRBJ2-5
clone_size: few
v_call: TRBV5-1
cdr3_aa: CASSLGASGGQETQYF

j_call: TRBJ2-7
clone_size: -
v_call: TRBV19
cdr3_aa: CASKRQESSYEQYF

j_call: TRBJ1-1
clone_size: -
v_call: TRBV7-2
cdr3_aa: CASSSQGNTEAFF

j_call: TRBJ2-7
clone_size: -
v_call: TRBV7-2
cdr3_aa: CASSPAGYEQYF

j_call: TRBJ2-2
clone_size: once
v_call: TRBV7-2
cdr3_aa: CASSLARGGATGELFF

j_call: TRBJ1-6
clone_size: -
v_call: TRBV19
cdr3_aa: CASSPRDRGERNSPLHF

j_call: TRBJ1-1
clone_size: -
v_call: TRBV6-5
cdr3_aa: CASNPHLRGATEAFF

j_call: TRBJ2-4
clone_size: -
v_call: TRBV15
cdr3_aa: CATSRPMRLTNYIQYF

j_call: TRBJ2-2
clone_size: -
v_call: TRBV6-5
cdr3_aa: CASRQDPNTGELFF

j_call: TRBJ2-5
clone_size: -
v_call: TRBV4-1
cdr3_aa: CASSQEAEGTQYF